This T cell receptor beta chain emerged from a study of patients and donors after allogeneic stem cell transplantation (TCRdb year 2020). Libraries were built with RT-PCR. Sequenced on a NextSeq 550. TCRdb reprocessed the public reads (quality trimming at Q25 with fastp, clone calling with MiXCR) and kept in-frame beta chains. Rows with one shared CDR3 protein collapse into an entry with the most common genes and DNA. Present in this sample are about 160,000 distinct CDR3 sequences, 24% of which were seen just once. The ten largest make up roughly 27% of the sample. The CDR3, cysteine through phenylalanine, is 16 amino acids long. CDR3 DNA only is kept here, 48 bases in frame from base 1. Trimming at the junction amounts to 4 bases on V and 0 bases on J, and the germline ends lie 14 bases apart. CDR1 SEHNR and CDR2 FQNEAQ were looked up in the germline V gene (reference sequence). As to this clonotype: The antigen it recognizes is unknown. No per-base quality is available; no much larger clone lies one base away.

This receptor chain uses TRBV7-9 and TRBJ2-3; the D gene cannot be resolved reliably. The sample taken for sequencing was blood, either unsorted or a sorted T cell fraction (not recorded which). The receptor's source is a human donor who was either an allogeneic HSCT recipient or a stem cell or donor lymphocyte infusion donor (not recorded which). It is not recorded whose cells these are; they may come from a transplant donor. The nucleotide sequence is TGTGCCAGCAGCTCGACGGCGGCGACTAGCACAGATACGCAGTATTTT. Its translation is CASSSTAATSTDTQYF.